These 18 T cell receptor beta chains were sequenced from one sample in a study of cytomegalovirus exposure and HLA in healthy donors. The primer mix had 60 Vbeta and 13 Jbeta primers. Produced via immunoSEQ multiplex PCR; TCRdb's table is partial and in-frame only. The sample holds tens of thousands of clones; 70% to 85% are singletons and the top ten take about 3.8%. Sequencing used PBMCs. These receptors came from a man in his fifties in good health and CMV-seronegative.

The chain joins TRBV29-1 to TRBJ2-5; D is possibly TRBD2 (5 bases). Germline V gene lookup returns CDR1 SQVTM and CDR2 ANQGSEA. The CDR3 has 15 amino acids. The germline V and J ends were trimmed by 6 bases and 2 bases, with 19 bases remaining between them. The CDR3 region is CSVAGGGIGQETQYF. In nucleotides, the CDR3 is TGCAGCGTGGCCGGCGGAGGCATAGGACAAGAGACCCAGTACTTC.

The chain has TRBV4-3 and TRBJ2-1, with TRBD1 matching 8 bases. CDR1 and CDR2 (germline): LGHNA, YSLEER. There are 16 residues in the CDR3. Unmatched junction bases numbered 12, after V lost 4 bases and J lost 7 bases. In nucleotides, the CDR3 is TGCGCCAGCAGCCGAAGTGGGGCAGGGGGCCCAAATGAGCAGTTCTTC. This encodes CASSRSGAGGPNEQFF.

The rearrangement links TRBV5-1 to TRBJ2-7; 10 bases map to TRBD1. From germline, CDR1 is SGHRS and CDR2 YFSETQ. V trimming: 4 bases; J trimming: 5 bases; junction bases outside the gene matches: 6. CDR3 length: 14 residues. The CDR3 coding sequence is TGCGCCAGCAGCGGGGGGACAGGGGCTCACGAGCAGTACTTC. Amino acid sequence: CASSGGTGAHEQYF.

The chain joins TRBV27 to TRBJ2-1, with TRBD2 matching over 9 bases. The germline gives CDR1 MNHEY, CDR2 SMNVEV (reference sequence). The CDR3 is 17 residues long. The ends lost 8 bases at V and 4 bases at J; junction bases unmatched: 15. The CDR3 reads CASAPSVLAGSYNEQFF. As DNA, the CDR3 is TGTGCCAGCGCCCCAAGTGTCCTAGCGGGAAGTTACAATGAGCAGTTCTTC.

The chain couples TRBV29-1 to TRBJ2-5, with D possibly TRBD2 on 5 matching bases. CDR1 and CDR2 from the germline V gene are SQVTM and ANQGSEA. This CDR3 is built from 14 residues. Trimming left V 4 bases short and J 3 bases short, with 15 bases between. The CDR3 protein is CSVGAAGREETQYF. The CDR3 DNA reads TGCAGCGTTGGGGCGGCGGGTAGAGAAGAGACCCAGTACTTC.

CDR3 loop: CATGTGNEKLFF. CDR3 DNA sequence: TGTGCAACCGGGACAGGAAATGAAAAACTGTTTTTT. The rearrangement links TRBV28 to TRBJ1-4; 8 positions match TRBD1. Germline values: CDR1 MDHEN, CDR2 SYDVKM. The CDR3 has 12 residues.

This rearrangement joins TRBV30 to TRBJ2-3, with TRBD2 matching 10 bases. Germline CDR1 reads GTSNPN; CDR2 reads SVGIG (reference sequence). The CDR3 totals 16 residues. The V segment lost 1 base and the J segment 0 bases; nucleotides outside the gene matches: 4. The CDR3 is CAWSAGLAPSTDTQYF. CDR3 DNA sequence: TGTGCCTGGAGTGCGGGACTAGCGCCGAGCACAGATACGCAGTATTTT.

The genes are TRBV27 and TRBJ1-5; D gene unclear. Germline loops: CDR1 MNHEY, CDR2 SMNVEV (reference sequence). Trimming left V 2 bases short and J 6 bases short, with 14 bases between. This CDR3 region has 15 residues. CDR3 in DNA: TGTGCCAGCAGTTTAACGGCGGGGTTCGGTCAGCCCCAGCATTTT. Amino acids: CASSLTAGFGQPQHF.

In its sample, this clone was seen a few times. DNA of the CDR3: TGTGCCAGCAGTTTATTTTCAGGGGGCGGTGGAAACACCATATATTTT. This translates into CASSLFSGGGGNTIYF. The V and J genes are TRBV28 and TRBJ1-3; 8 nucleotides agree with TRBD1. CDR1 is MDHEN and CDR2 is SYDVKM in the germline V gene. V lost 1 base to trimming and J lost 3 bases; unmatched junction nucleotides: 5. The CDR3 totals 16 residues.

J is TRBJ1-5 and V is TRBV7-2, with D maybe TRBD1 (5 bases). The CDR3 extends over 15 amino acids. Germline CDR1 is SGHTA and CDR2 is FQGNSA. Trimming removed 5 bases from V and 1 base from J, with 12 bases in between. The DNA of the CDR3 is TGTGCCAGCAGCCCCCGGCAGGGCAGCAATCAGCCCCAGCATTTT. This encodes CASSPRQGSNQPQHF.

This clone has only one observation. Sequence at one end of the junction differs from germline and may be a read error. The chain joins TRBV19 to TRBJ2-3; D is undetermined. Germline V gene data show CDR1 as LNHDA and CDR2 as SQIVND (reference sequence). The CDR3 length is 14 residues. The CDR3 nucleotides are TGTACCAGTAGTTGGAGAAGCCCCCCAGATACGCAGTATTTT. Protein: CTSSWRSPPDTQYF.

The gene calls are TRBV7-9 and TRBJ2-5; 12 positions match TRBD2. Trimming removed 1 base from V and 2 bases from J; junction bases left unmatched: 8. This CDR3 has 18 amino acids. The V gene's germline CDR1 is SEHNR and CDR2 FQNEAQ (reference sequence). The CDR3 spells CASSLVRLAGDLQETQYF. The CDR3 nucleotides are TGTGCCAGCAGCTTAGTTAGACTAGCGGGAGACCTACAAGAGACCCAGTACTTC.

The chain employs TRBV7-9 and TRBJ2-1, with D tentatively TRBD2 (5 bases). The V gene lost 3 bases and the J gene lost 10 bases, with 22 bases spanning the gap. The CDR3 loop spans 16 amino acids. Germline V lookup: CDR1 SEHNR, CDR2 FQNEAQ (reference sequence). CDR3 nucleotide sequence: TGTGCCAGCAGCTTCACGGCCATTCCGGGATTCGCCGAGCAGTTCTTC. Amino acids: CASSFTAIPGFAEQFF. Full variable domain (missing parts from reference TRBV7-9 and TRBJ2-1): DTGVSQNPRHKITKRGQNVTFRCDPISEHNRLYWYRQTLGQGPEFLTYFQNEAQLEKSRLLSDRFSAERPKGSFSTLEIQRTEQGDSAMYLCASSFTAIPGFAEQFFGPGTRLTVL.

The rearrangement joins TRBV6-5 to TRBJ1-2; D is uncertain. V gave up 2 bases and J gave up 8 bases, with 9 bases separating them. The CDR3 contains 12 residues. Germline loops: CDR1 MNHEY, CDR2 SVGAGI. The CDR3 loop reads CASSYGGRGYTF. The CDR3 nucleotides read TGTGCCAGCAGTTACGGAGGGAGGGGCTACACCTTC.

The rearrangement uses TRBV11-2 and TRBJ2-7, with TRBD2 matching over 8 bases. The length of the CDR3 is 16 residues. The junction had 9 bases not matched to a gene; V was cut back by 1 base and J by 4 bases. CDR1 and CDR2 (germline): SGHAT, FQNNGV. The chain's CDR3 is CASSLGLAGKNYEQYF. In DNA, the CDR3 is TGTGCCAGCAGCTTAGGGCTAGCGGGCAAAAATTACGAGCAGTACTTC.

This clone has a handful of counts. This chain connects TRBV19 to TRBJ1-1, with 7 positions matching TRBD1. Germline trimming cut 6 bases from V and 1 base from J; bases unmatched to any gene: 2. The CDR3 consists of 13 residues. The V gene's germline CDR1 is LNHDA and CDR2 SQIVND (reference sequence). The CDR3 spells CASRDRENTEAFF. The CDR3 nucleotides read TGTGCCAGTAGAGACAGGGAGAACACTGAAGCTTTCTTT.

In DNA, the CDR3 is TGTGCCAGCCGAGAAGACAGACATTCCTACGAGCAGTACTTC. This encodes CASREDRHSYEQYF. The V call is TRBV6-1, the J call TRBJ2-7; possibly TRBD1 for D (5 bases). The CDR3 extends over 14 amino acids. The germline V gene encodes CDR1 MNHNS and CDR2 SASEGT. The V end was cut by 8 bases, the J end by 1 base, with 15 bases between.

V is TRBV2 and J is TRBJ2-2; weak D call: TRBD2 (7 bases). The CDR3 runs 14 residues. Trimming took 7 bases from V and 4 from J, leaving 13 bases between them. Looked up from germline, CDR1 is SNHLY and CDR2 is FYNNEI. The CDR3 loop is CASKGGPGTGELFF. The DNA of the CDR3 is TGTGCCAGCAAGGGGGGGCCCGGCACCGGGGAGCTGTTTTTT.